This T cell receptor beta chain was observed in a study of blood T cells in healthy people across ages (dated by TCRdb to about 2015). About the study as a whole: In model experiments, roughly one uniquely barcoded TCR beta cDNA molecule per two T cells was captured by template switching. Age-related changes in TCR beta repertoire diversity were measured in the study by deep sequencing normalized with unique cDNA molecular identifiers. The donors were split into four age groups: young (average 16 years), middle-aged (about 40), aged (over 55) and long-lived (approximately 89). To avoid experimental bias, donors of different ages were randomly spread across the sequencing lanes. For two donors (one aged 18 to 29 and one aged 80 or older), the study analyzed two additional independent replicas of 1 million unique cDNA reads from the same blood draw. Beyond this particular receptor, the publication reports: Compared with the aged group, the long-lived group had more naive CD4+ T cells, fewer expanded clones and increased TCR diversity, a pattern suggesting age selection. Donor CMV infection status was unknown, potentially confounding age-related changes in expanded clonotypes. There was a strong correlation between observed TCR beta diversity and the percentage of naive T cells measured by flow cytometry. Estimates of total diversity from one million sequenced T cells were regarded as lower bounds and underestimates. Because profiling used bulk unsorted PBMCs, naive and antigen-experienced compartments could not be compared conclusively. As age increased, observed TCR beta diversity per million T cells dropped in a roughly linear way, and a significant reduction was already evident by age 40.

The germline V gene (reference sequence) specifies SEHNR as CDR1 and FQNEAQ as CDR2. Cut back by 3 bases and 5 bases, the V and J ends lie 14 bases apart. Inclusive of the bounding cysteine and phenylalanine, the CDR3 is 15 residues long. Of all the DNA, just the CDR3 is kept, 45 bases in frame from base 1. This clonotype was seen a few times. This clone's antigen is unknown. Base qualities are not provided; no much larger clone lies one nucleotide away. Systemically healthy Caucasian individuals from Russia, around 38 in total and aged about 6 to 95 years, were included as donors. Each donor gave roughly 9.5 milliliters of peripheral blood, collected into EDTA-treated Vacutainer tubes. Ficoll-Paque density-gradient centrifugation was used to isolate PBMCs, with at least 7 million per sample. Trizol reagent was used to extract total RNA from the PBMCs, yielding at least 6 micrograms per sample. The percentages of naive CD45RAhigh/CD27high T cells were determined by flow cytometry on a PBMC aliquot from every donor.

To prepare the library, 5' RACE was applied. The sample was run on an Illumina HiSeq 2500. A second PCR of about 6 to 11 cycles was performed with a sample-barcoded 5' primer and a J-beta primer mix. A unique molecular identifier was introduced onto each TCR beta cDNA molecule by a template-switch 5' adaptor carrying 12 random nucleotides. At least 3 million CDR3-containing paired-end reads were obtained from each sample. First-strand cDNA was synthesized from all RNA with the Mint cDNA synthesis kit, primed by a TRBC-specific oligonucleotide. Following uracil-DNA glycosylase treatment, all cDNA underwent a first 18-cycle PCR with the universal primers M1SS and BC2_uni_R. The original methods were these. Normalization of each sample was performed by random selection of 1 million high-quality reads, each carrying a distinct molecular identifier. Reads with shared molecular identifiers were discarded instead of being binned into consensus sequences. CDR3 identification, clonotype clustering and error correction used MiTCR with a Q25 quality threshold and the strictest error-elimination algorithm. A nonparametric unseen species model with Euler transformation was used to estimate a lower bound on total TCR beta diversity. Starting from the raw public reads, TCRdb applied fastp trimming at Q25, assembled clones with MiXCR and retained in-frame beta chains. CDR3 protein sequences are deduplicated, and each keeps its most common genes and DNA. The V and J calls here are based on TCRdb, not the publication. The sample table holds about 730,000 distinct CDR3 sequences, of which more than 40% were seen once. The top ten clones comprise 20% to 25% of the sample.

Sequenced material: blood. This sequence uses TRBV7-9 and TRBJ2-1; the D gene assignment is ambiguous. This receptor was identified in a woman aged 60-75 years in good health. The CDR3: CASSFRTSSDNEQFF. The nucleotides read TGTGCCAGCAGCTTTAGGACCTCATCCGACAATGAGCAGTTCTTC.